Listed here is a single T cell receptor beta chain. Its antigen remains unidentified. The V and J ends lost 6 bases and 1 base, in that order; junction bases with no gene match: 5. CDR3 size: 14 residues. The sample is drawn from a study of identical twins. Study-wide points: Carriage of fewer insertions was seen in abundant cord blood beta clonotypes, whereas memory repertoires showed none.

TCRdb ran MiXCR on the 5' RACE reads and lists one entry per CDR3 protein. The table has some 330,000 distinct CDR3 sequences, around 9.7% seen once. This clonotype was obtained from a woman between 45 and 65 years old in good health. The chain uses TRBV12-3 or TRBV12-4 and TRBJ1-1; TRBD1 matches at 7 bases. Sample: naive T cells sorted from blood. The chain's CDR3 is CASSFWTGNTEAFF. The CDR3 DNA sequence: TGTGCCAGCAGCTTTTGGACAGGGAACACTGAAGCTTTCTTT.